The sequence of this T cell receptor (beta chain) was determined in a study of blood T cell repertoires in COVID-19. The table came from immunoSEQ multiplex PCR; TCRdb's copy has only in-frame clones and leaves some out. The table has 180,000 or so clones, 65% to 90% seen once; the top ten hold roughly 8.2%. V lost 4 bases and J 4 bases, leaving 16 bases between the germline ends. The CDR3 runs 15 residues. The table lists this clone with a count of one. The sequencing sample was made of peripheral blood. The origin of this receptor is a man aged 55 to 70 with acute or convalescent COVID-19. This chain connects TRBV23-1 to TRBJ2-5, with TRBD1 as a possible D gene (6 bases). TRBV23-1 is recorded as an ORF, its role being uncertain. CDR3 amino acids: CASSPAGAVPETQYF. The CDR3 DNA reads TGCGCCAGCAGTCCAGCAGGGGCGGTTCCAGAGACCCAGTACTTC.